These T cell receptor beta chains were read from a single sample in a study of CD8+CD57+ T cells in acquired aplastic anemia. TCRdb fed the reads into MiXCR, producing one record per CDR3 protein. The sample lists about 120,000 distinct CDR3 sequences, under 65% occurring once. Sequencing was done on a sample of sorted CD4+, CD8+, or CD8+CD57+ T cells (not recorded which) from PBMCs. Receptor source: a human donor with aplastic anemia. Each CDR3 is given with its conserved first and last residue. A D gene is named only where the DNA matches it firmly. Clone size appears in some rows only: once, few, many, or a class for an expanded clone.

D gene | J gene | clone size | V gene | CDR3 protein | CDR3 DNA
NA | TRBJ2-5 | once | TRBV7-3 | CASSLTPNQETQYF | TGTGCCAGCAGCTTAACCCCCAACCAAGAGACCCAGTACTTC
TRBD2 | TRBJ2-7 | NA | TRBV2 | CASSALRTSSYEQYF | TGTGCCAGCAGCGCCCTCCGGACTAGCTCCTACGAGCAGTACTTC
TRBD1 | TRBJ1-5 | NA | TRBV10-3 | CAISPDRAHNQPQHF | TGTGCCATCAGTCCGGACAGGGCGCACAATCAGCCCCAGCATTTT
TRBD1 | TRBJ1-2 | NA | TRBV5-1 | CASSLVTGGNYGYTF | TGCGCCAGCAGCTTGGTTACAGGGGGCAACTATGGCTACACTTTC
TRBD1 | TRBJ2-7 | NA | TRBV29-1 | CSARGRDSSYEQYF | TGCAGCGCCCGGGGCCGGGACAGCTCCTACGAGCAGTACTTC
NA | TRBJ2-7 | NA | TRBV10-3 | CAISESRVREEQYF | TGTGCCATCAGTGAGTCGCGTGTCAGGGAAGAGCAGTACTTC
NA | TRBJ1-2 | once | TRBV10-3 | CASGYSSSWTANYGYTF | TGTGCCAGCGGTTACTCTTCTTCTTGGACAGCTAACTATGGCTACACCTTC
NA | TRBJ1-5 | few | TRBV24-1 | CATSGAGDTQPQHF | TGTGCCACCAGTGGTGCCGGCGACACTCAGCCCCAGCATTTT
NA | TRBJ2-1 | NA | TRBV6-1 | CASRRWRNEQFF | TGTGCCAGCAGGAGATGGAGAAATGAGCAGTTCTTC
NA | TRBJ2-7 | few | TRBV7-2 | CASSLGPWEQYF | TGTGCCAGCAGTTTGGGGCCGTGGGAGCAGTACTTC
NA | TRBJ2-3 | NA | TRBV9 | CASSVLLDTQYF | TGTGCCAGCAGCGTGTTACTCGATACGCAGTATTTT
NA | TRBJ1-2 | NA | TRBV20-1 | CSARGSGYGYTF | TGCAGTGCTAGAGGTTCGGGGTATGGCTACACCTTC
NA | TRBJ2-7 | NA | TRBV29-1 | CSFPVESEQYF | TGCAGCTTCCCCGTGGAAAGCGAGCAGTACTTC
TRBD1 | TRBJ2-2 | NA | TRBV24-1 | CATSDPPTGGVGELFF | TGTGCCACCAGTGATCCACCGACAGGGGGCGTCGGGGAGCTGTTTTTT
NA | TRBJ2-7 | NA | TRBV4-3 | CASSQDPSPIGEQYF | TGCGCCAGCAGCCAAGACCCAAGTCCAATTGGCGAGCAGTACTTC
TRBD2 | TRBJ2-5 | NA | TRBV20-1 | CSAGPIAGDLQTQYF | TGCAGTGCTGGGCCTATAGCGGGAGACCTTCAGACCCAGTACTTC
NA | TRBJ2-5 | many | TRBV28 | CASSPPQAQETQYF | TGTGCCAGCAGTCCCCCGCAGGCCCAAGAGACCCAGTACTTC
NA | TRBJ1-2 | NA | TRBV20-1 | CSATEARPGGGYTF | TGCAGTGCTACCGAAGCGCGGCCGGGCGGAGGCTACACCTTC
NA | TRBJ1-2 | NA | TRBV15 | CATSRESGTNYGYTF | TGTGCCACCAGCAGAGAAAGTGGTACCAACTATGGCTACACCTTC
TRBD1 | TRBJ1-5 | many | TRBV15 | CATSRAKGQGWDQPQHF | TGTGCCACCAGCAGAGCAAAAGGACAGGGCTGGGATCAGCCCCAGCATTTT
TRBD2 | TRBJ2-3 | NA | TRBV11-2 | CASSFSGGSTDTQYF | TGTGCCAGCAGCTTTAGCGGGGGAAGCACAGATACGCAGTATTTT
NA | TRBJ1-2 | NA | TRBV7-8 | CASSLGFNYGYTF | TGTGCCAGCAGCTTAGGATTTAACTATGGCTACACCTTC
NA | TRBJ1-1 | NA | TRBV10-3 | CAISDWANEAFF | TGTGCCATCAGTGATTGGGCTAATGAAGCTTTCTTT
NA | TRBJ1-6 | NA | TRBV7-2 | CASSLQSPLHF | TGTGCCAGCAGCTTACAATCACCCCTCCACTTT
TRBD1 | TRBJ2-7 | many | TRBV19 | CASSKGQGGEQYF | TGTGCCAGTAGTAAGGGACAGGGCGGCGAGCAGTACTTC
TRBD1 | TRBJ1-1 | few | TRBV10-3 | CAIRRQGNTEAFF | TGTGCCATCCGTCGACAGGGGAACACTGAAGCTTTCTTT
NA | TRBJ2-3 | NA | TRBV7-3 | CASSFGTDTQYF | TGTGCCAGCAGCTTCGGAACAGATACGCAGTATTTT
NA | TRBJ1-5 | NA | TRBV19 | CASSLLTRTRQPQHF | TGTGCCAGTAGCCTCCTGACCCGGACACGTCAGCCCCAGCATTTT